This T cell receptor beta chain emerged from a study of OX40 agonist ivuxolimab in advanced cancers. Per germline, CDR1 SEHNR and CDR2 FQNEAQ (reference sequence). Trimming pared 5 bases from V and 5 bases from J, leaving 18 bases between. CDR3 size: 15 residues. Libraries were prepared by immunoSEQ multiplex PCR; TCRdb keeps only in-frame clonotypes and omits some of them. The table shows 45,000 or so clones, with around three quarters occurring only once. V usage is TRBV7-9 and J usage is TRBJ1-1; D gene ambiguous. Here the sequenced sample was CD4+ or CD8+ T cells sorted from blood, taken in a trial of the OX40 agonist ivuxolimab. This TCR derives from an adult with an advanced solid tumor such as melanoma, head and neck, liver or kidney cancer. CDR3 coding DNA: TGTGCCAGCAGCGACCCACTCAGGAGTCCAACTGAAGCTTTCTTT. As protein: CASSDPLRSPTEAFF.